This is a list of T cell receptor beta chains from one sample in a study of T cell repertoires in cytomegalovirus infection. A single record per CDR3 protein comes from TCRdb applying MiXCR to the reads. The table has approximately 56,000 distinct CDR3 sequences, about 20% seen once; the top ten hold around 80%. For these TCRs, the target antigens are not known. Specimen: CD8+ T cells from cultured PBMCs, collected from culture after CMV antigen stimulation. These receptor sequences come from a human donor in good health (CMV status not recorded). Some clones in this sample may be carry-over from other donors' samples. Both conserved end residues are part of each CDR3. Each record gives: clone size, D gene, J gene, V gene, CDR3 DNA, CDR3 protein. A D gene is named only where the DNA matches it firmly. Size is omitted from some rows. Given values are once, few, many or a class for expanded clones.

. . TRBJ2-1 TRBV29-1 TGCAGCGTTGAAGCCCCCGACAGGGAGGCCTACAATGAGCAGTTCTTC CSVEAPDREAYNEQFF
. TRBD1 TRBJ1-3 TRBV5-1 TGCGCCAGCAGCGGGACAGCCTTAATTTCTGGAAACACCATATATTTT CASSGTALISGNTIYF
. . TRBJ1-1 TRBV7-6 TGTGCCAGCAGCTCACTCCGGGCAGGAGCGGGGACTGAAGCTTTCTTT CASSSLRAGAGTEAFF
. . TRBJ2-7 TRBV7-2 TGTGCCAGCAGGGTAGGCGCCTACGAGCAGTACTTC CASRVGAYEQYF
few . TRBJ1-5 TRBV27 TGTGCCAGCAGTCGATACAGAAGCCATCAGCCCCAGCATTTT CASSRYRSHQPQHF
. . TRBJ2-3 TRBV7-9 TGTGCCAGCAGCTTAGGAGGGCTTCCAGATACGCAGTATTTT CASSLGGLPDTQYF
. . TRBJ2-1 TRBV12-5 TGTGCTAGTGTCGAGGACACCTACAATGAGCAGTTCTTC CASVEDTYNEQFF
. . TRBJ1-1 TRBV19 TGTGCCAGTAGTATAGACCGGGGCAGGCGAGAGATGAACACTGAAGCTTTCTTT CASSIDRGRREMNTEAFF
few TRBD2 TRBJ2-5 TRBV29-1 TGCAGCGTTGGCGGGCGAGCGGGGGAGGGTGAGACCCAGTACTTC CSVGGRAGEGETQYF
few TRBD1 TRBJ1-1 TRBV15 TGTGCCACCAGTTCTCCTTTAGCAGGGGGTCGGCCTATGAACACTGAAGCTTTCTTT CATSSPLAGGRPMNTEAFF
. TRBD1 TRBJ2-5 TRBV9 TGTGCCAGCAGCGTAGCAGGGGACAGGGCTGAGACCCAGTACTTC CASSVAGDRAETQYF
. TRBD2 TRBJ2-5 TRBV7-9 TGTGCCAGCAGGTCCGGGGGAGGGGAGACCCAGTACTTC CASRSGGGETQYF
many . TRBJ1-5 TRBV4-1 TGCGCCAGTTCCGGGGTGGGGAGCAATCAGCCCCAGCATTTT CASSGVGSNQPQHF
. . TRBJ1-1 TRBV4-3 TGCGCCAGCAGCCAAGAGCAGAGTTCTGAAGCTTTCTTT CASSQEQSSEAFF
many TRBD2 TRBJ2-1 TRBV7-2 TGTGCCAGCAACTCCTGGGGGGGGAGCTCCTACAATGAGCAGTTCTTC CASNSWGGSSYNEQFF
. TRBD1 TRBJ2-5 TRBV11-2 TGTGCCAGCAGCTTACTAGGGACAGGTTACCAAGAGACCCAGTACTTC CASSLLGTGYQETQYF
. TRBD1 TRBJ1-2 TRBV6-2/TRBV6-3 TGTGCCAGCAGCGTTGGGACAGCTAAGCTCTATGGCTACACCTTC CASSVGTAKLYGYTF
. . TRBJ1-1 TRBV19 TGTGCCAGTAGTATAGATAGAGAGAGGGTGACGGACACTGAAGCTTTCTTT CASSIDRERVTDTEAFF
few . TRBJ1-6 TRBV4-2 TGTGCCAGCAGCCAAGAATCTGAGGTCATTTCTTCCTATAATTCACCCCTCCACTTT CASSQESEVISSYNSPLHF
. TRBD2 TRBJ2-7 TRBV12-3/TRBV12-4 TGTGCCAGCAGTTTAGGCGGGGGTTACGAGCAGTACTTC CASSLGGGYEQYF
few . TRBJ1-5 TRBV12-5 TGTGCTAGTGCCCACCAAGCGCGGCCCCAGCATTTT CASAHQARPQHF
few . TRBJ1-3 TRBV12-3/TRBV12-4 TGTGCCAGCAGTTTCGGCAGCGCCTCTGGAAACACCATATATTTT CASSFGSASGNTIYF
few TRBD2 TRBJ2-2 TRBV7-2 TGTGCCAGCAGCTTGTCCCTAGCGGGGGGGAACACCGGGGAGCTGTTTTTT CASSLSLAGGNTGELFF
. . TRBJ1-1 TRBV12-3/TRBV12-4 TGTGCCAGCAGTTTAGCAAACAGTTTGAACACTGAAGCTTTCTTT CASSLANSLNTEAFF
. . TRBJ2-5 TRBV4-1 TGCGCCAGCAGCCAAGTGAGAAAAAGCGGCCAAGAGACCCAGTACTTC CASSQVRKSGQETQYF
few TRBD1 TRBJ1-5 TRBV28 TGTGCCAGCAGTTCTTTTGACAGGGTTGCTCAGCCCCAGCATTTT CASSSFDRVAQPQHF
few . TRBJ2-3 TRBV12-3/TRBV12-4 TGTGCCAGCAGTTTAGGCGATACGCAGTATTTT CASSLGDTQYF
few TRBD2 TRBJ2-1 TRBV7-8 TGTGCCAGCAGACTAACGCTCCGTGACCTAGCGGGGGGGGGAAATGAGCAGTTCTTC CASRLTLRDLAGGGNEQFF